Following are 22 T cell receptor beta chains from one sample sequenced in a study of T cell responses to AZD1222 COVID-19 vaccine. Clones were sequenced by immunoSEQ multiplex PCR, and TCRdb holds only the in-frame ones, with some missing. The sample consists of tens of thousands of clones, around four fifths of them appearing once. This material consisted of peripheral blood, taken on day 0 of AZD1222 vaccination. These receptors all stem from an adult in good health.

V and J are TRBV10-3 and TRBJ1-1, with D possibly matching TRBD1 (6 bases). With 5 bases removed from V and 2 bases from J, the gap between germline ends came to 12 bases. The CDR3 is made up of 14 amino acids. Germline CDR1 ENHRY, CDR2 SYGVKD. The CDR3 nucleotides read TGTGCCATCAGTAAACAGACAGGAAACACTGAAGCTTTCTTT. This encodes CAISKQTGNTEAFF.

The rearrangement uses TRBV28 and TRBJ1-1; TRBD1 matches 9 bases. Germline CDR1 is MDHEN and CDR2 is SYDVKM. The CDR3 consists of 15 residues. Unmatched junction bases numbered 2, after V lost 3 bases and J lost 0 bases. CDR3 sequence (DNA): TGTGCCAGCAGTTTGTGGGACAGGGTGAACACTGAAGCTTTCTTT. It codes for CASSLWDRVNTEAFF.

This clone was counted a single time. This chain connects TRBV19 to TRBJ1-4; TRBD1 aligns across 10 bases. CDR3 length: 17 residues. Looked up from germline, CDR1 is LNHDA and CDR2 is SQIVND (reference sequence). Unmatched junction bases numbered 13, after V lost 8 bases and J lost 4 bases. CDR3: CASSRQGAIFGNEKLFF. The CDR3, as DNA: TGTGCCAGTTCTCGACAGGGGGCTATTTTTGGTAATGAAAAACTGTTTTTT.

As to this clone: As the CDR3 is not closed by the conserved phenylalanine or tryptophan, this likely results from a read error. No DNA is shown, since the ends of the CDR3 on it are uncertain; the CDR3 is the one TCRdb lists. V is TRBV7-9 and J is TRBJ1-1; TRBD1, as called in the table, went unchecked against the DNA. 12 amino acids form the CDR3, both terminal residues included. Germline V lookup: CDR1 SEHNR, CDR2 FQNEAQ (reference sequence). This CDR3 reads CASSLVQNKDNV.

V gene TRBV5-6 combines with J gene TRBJ1-2, with unresolved D. V lost 4 bases and J lost 0, with 7 bases in between. CDR1 and CDR2 from the germline V gene are SGHDT and YYEEEE. The CDR3 spans 13 residues. The CDR3 DNA follows: TGTGCCAGCAGCGGGAAGCCTAACTATGGCTACACCTTC. As protein: CASSGKPNYGYTF.

The chain employs TRBV15 and TRBJ2-7, with D unresolved. From germline, CDR1 is LNHNV and CDR2 YYDKDF (reference sequence). Trimming took off 2 bases at V and 6 bases at J, with 14 bases between the two ends. This CDR3 has 14 amino acids. In nucleotides, the CDR3 is TGTGCCACCAGCAGACAAAGCAGAGCGTCCGAGCAGTACTTC. It translates to CATSRQSRASEQYF. Looking up the rest from reference TRBV15 and TRBJ2-7 gives the full variable domain: DAMVIQNPRYQVTQFGKPVTLSCSQTLNHNVMYWYQQKSSQAPKLLFHYYDKDFNNEADTPDNFQSRRPNTSFCFLDIRSPGLGDTAMYLCATSRQSRASEQYFGPGTRLTVT.

J is TRBJ1-1 and V is TRBV6-5; D ambiguous. The CDR3 runs 12 residues. Trimming removed 3 bases from V and 3 bases from J, with 5 bases in between. Germline V CDR1 and CDR2: MNHEY, SVGAGI. The CDR3 reads CASSYPDTEAFF. The CDR3 nucleotides read TGTGCCAGCAGTTATCCGGACACTGAAGCTTTCTTT.

This chain uses TRBV18 with TRBJ2-7, with D possibly matching TRBD2 (5 bases). Germline CDR1 reads KGHSH; CDR2 reads LQKENI. V was shortened by 0 bases and J by 8 bases, with 8 bases between the two germline ends. This CDR3 has 12 amino acids. CDR3 amino acids: CASSPPEGKQYF. The CDR3 DNA reads TGTGCCAGCTCACCACCAGAGGGCAAGCAGTACTTC.

This clone came up once. This chain connects TRBV19 to TRBJ2-7, with TRBD2 matching 11 bases. Per germline, CDR1 LNHDA and CDR2 SQIVND (reference sequence). V shed 6 bases and J 3 bases; nucleotides not matched to a gene: 13. The CDR3 spans 17 residues. The CDR3 loop reads CASRGASGRNEHYEQYF. CDR3 bases: TGTGCCAGTAGAGGGGCTAGCGGGAGGAACGAACACTACGAGCAGTACTTC.

In this sample, this clone turned up a few times. J is TRBJ2-3 and V is TRBV5-1, with a weak D call TRBD2 (5 bases). The germline CDR1 and CDR2 sequences are SGHRS and YFSETQ. V was cut by 1 base and J by 4 bases, with 13 bases left in between. This CDR3 contains 15 residues. Here the CDR3 reads CASSLSVNGADTQYF. Here the CDR3 DNA reads TGCGCCAGCAGCTTGAGCGTTAACGGGGCAGATACGCAGTATTTT.

V and J are TRBV4-2 and TRBJ1-6, with 7 nucleotides matching TRBD1. Trimming took 0 bases from V and 8 from J; bases not matched to a gene: 4. Germline assignment: CDR1 LGHNA and CDR2 YNFKEQ. There are 15 residues in the CDR3. The CDR3 DNA reads as TGTGCCAGCAGCCAAGATAACAGGGGCGATTCACCCCTCCACTTT. It translates to CASSQDNRGDSPLHF.

This chain connects TRBV5-1 to TRBJ1-2; tentative D call: TRBD1 (6 bases). The CDR3 has 16 residues. The germline V and J ends were trimmed by 0 bases and 7 bases, with 19 bases remaining between them. The germline V gene encodes CDR1 SGHRS and CDR2 YFSETQ. CDR3 sequence reads: CASSLGNLQGRGGYTF. CDR3 nucleotide sequence: TGCGCCAGCAGCTTGGGCAACCTACAGGGTCGAGGTGGCTACACCTTC.

In this sample, this clone turned up a few times. The chain has TRBV4-3 and TRBJ1-6; 9 nucleotides align to TRBD1. The CDR3 is 14 amino acids. J lost 7 bases, V lost 8 bases, and 6 bases had no gene match. Germline V lookup: CDR1 LGHNA, CDR2 YSLEER. The CDR3 sequence: CASGGQGWNSPLHF. The CDR3 coding sequence is TGCGCCAGCGGAGGACAGGGGTGGAATTCACCCCTCCACTTT.

V is TRBV6-1 and J is TRBJ2-1; D is ambiguous. The germline V and J ends were trimmed by 1 base and 12 bases, with 13 bases remaining between them. Germline CDR1 reads MNHNS; CDR2 reads SASEGT. CDR3 length: 13 residues. CDR3 protein: CASSEGRSRGQFF. CDR3 nucleotide sequence: TGTGCCAGCAGTGAAGGTCGAAGCCGTGGGCAGTTCTTC.

The gene calls are TRBV29-1 and TRBJ1-2; no clear D. Germline lookup yields CDR1 SQVTM and CDR2 ANQGSEA. This CDR3 has 11 residues. V gave up 7 bases and J gave up 6 bases, with 12 bases separating them. This CDR3 reads CSAPEVDGYTF. CDR3 bases: TGCAGCGCCCCCGAGGTTGATGGCTACACCTTC.

The chain employs TRBV29-1 and TRBJ2-1, with 10 nucleotides matching TRBD2. V was clipped by 6 bases and J by 7 bases; unmatched bases: 9. The CDR3 is 14 residues long. Germline CDR1 reads SQVTM; CDR2 reads ANQGSEA. CDR3 DNA: TGCAGCGTGTCAAAGGGACTAGCGAAAAATGAGCAGTTCTTC. Protein: CSVSKGLAKNEQFF.

The chain links TRBV5-3 to TRBJ2-1; 10 positions agree with TRBD2. TRBV5-3 is noted as an ORF with a role that remains uncertain. The CDR3 is 20 amino acids. V was pared by 5 bases and J by 0 bases, with 17 bases of the junction left unmatched. The CDR3 loop is CARSLLRTGLAVSSYNEQFF. The CDR3 region has the DNA TGTGCCAGAAGTTTGCTAAGAACCGGACTAGCGGTTAGCTCCTACAATGAGCAGTTCTTC.

The genes are TRBV29-1 and TRBJ1-2; the match to TRBD1 covers 8 bases. The CDR3 is 12 amino acids. J lost 8 bases, V lost 0 bases, and 2 bases had no gene match. Germline lookup yields CDR1 SQVTM and CDR2 ANQGSEA. The CDR3 reads CSVEDRGQGYTF. The DNA for the CDR3 is TGCAGCGTTGAAGACAGGGGGCAAGGCTACACCTTC.

CDR3 sequence reads: CASSDQRVGNTIYF. The CDR3 DNA reads as TGTGCCAGCAGCGACCAGAGGGTAGGAAACACCATATATTTT. The rearrangement uses TRBV7-9 and TRBJ1-3, with D unresolved. Deletions cut 5 bases from V and 4 bases from J, with 12 bases between. The CDR3 is 14 amino acids. Germline V gives CDR1 SEHNR, CDR2 FQNEAQ (reference sequence). Full variable domain (remainder filled in from reference TRBV7-9 and TRBJ1-3): DTGVSQNPRHKITKRGQNVTFRCDPISEHNRLYWYRQTLGQGPEFLTYFQNEAQLEKSRLLSDRFSAERPKGSFSTLEIQRTEQGDSAMYLCASSDQRVGNTIYFGEGSWLTVV.

This chain uses TRBV19 with TRBJ2-1; maybe TRBD2 (6 bases). V was pared by 3 bases and J by 8 bases, with 17 bases between. This CDR3 contains 15 residues. Germline-derived CDR1 and CDR2 are LNHDA and SQIVND (reference sequence). The CDR3 DNA reads TGTGCCAGTAGTATTTTGGGGGGATTATCGGATGAGCAGTTCTTC. Translating gives CASSILGGLSDEQFF.

The genes are TRBV28 and TRBJ1-5; 9 bases fit TRBD1. Germline-derived CDR1 and CDR2 are MDHEN and SYDVKM. J was trimmed by 8 bases and V by 4 bases; bases with no gene match: 6. The CDR3 is made up of 14 amino acids. This CDR3 is CASSSGQGVEPQHF. The CDR3 nucleotides are TGTGCCAGCAGTTCGGGACAGGGAGTCGAGCCCCAGCATTTT.

V is TRBV5-1 and J is TRBJ2-1; D not certain. The CDR3 is 15 residues long. Per germline, CDR1 SGHRS and CDR2 YFSETQ. V was pared by 4 bases and J by 0 bases, with 11 bases between. CDR3 bases: TGCGCCAGCAGCCCCCTACCCTACTCCTACAATGAGCAGTTCTTC. The encoded protein is CASSPLPYSYNEQFF.